What follows is one T cell receptor (beta chain) and its context. The data stem from a study of T-cell reconstitution after alpha-beta-depleted transplantation in children. The TCRbeta library incorporated unique molecular identifiers. A single record per CDR3 protein comes from TCRdb applying MiXCR to the PCR reads. This table holds about 500,000 distinct CDR3 sequences, 30% to 35% found once. The CDR3 loop spans 17 amino acids. Trimming cost V 4 bases and J 5 bases, with 23 bases left between them. Germline values: CDR1 SGHNT, CDR2 YENEEA. The sequenced sample was PBMCs from the stem cell graft donor, obtained from the stem cell graft. This TCR came from a human donor who donated a stem cell graft to a child with aplastic anemia. This chain connects TRBV11-3 to TRBJ2-5; maybe TRBD2 (6 bases). Here the CDR3 reads CASSYSGWDSGSETQYF. CDR3 nucleotide sequence: TGTGCCAGCAGCTACTCAGGGTGGGACTCCGGATCTGAGACCCAGTACTTC.